One and the same sample provided the 14 T cell receptor beta chains below, sequenced in a study of control samples from healthy donors and cancer patients. Produced via immunoSEQ multiplex PCR; TCRdb's table is partial and in-frame only. In the table there are fewer than 150,000 clones, approximately 90% of which are singletons. Source material: blood. Source of these receptors: a young man in good health.

The J gene is TRBJ2-1, the V gene TRBV12-3 or TRBV12-4; the match to TRBD2 covers 9 bases. CDR3 size: 12 residues. J gave up 15 bases and V 6 bases, and 9 bases lay outside the gene matches. CDR3 coding DNA: TGTGCCAGCAGCCCGATGACTAGCGGTAGGTTCTTC. Amino acid sequence: CASSPMTSGRFF.

V and J are TRBV3-1 (or the pseudogene TRBV3-2) and TRBJ2-5; 8 bases are a match to TRBD1. The CDR3 spans 17 residues. The V gene's germline CDR1 is LGHDT and CDR2 YNNKEL (reference sequence). V shed 1 base, J shed 3 bases, and the junction held 10 bases outside the gene matches. CDR3: CASSQVRGLSAEETQYF. The CDR3 DNA sequence: TGTGCCAGCAGCCAAGTCAGGGGGCTATCGGCAGAAGAGACCCAGTACTTC.

The V gene is TRBV7-3, the J gene TRBJ1-6; 7 bases are a match to TRBD1. Germline loops: CDR1 SGHTA, CDR2 FQGTGA. This CDR3 has 18 amino acids. V was pared by 7 bases and J by 9 bases, with 21 bases of the junction left unmatched. CDR3 coding DNA: TGTGCCAGCAACTTCCCCACTCCCCAGGGGGTGAAGAGTTCACCCCTCCACTTT. Translating it yields CASNFPTPQGVKSSPLHF.

CDR3 protein: CASSLAAGRGPTNYGYTF. In DNA form, the CDR3 reads TGTGCCAGCAGCTTGGCCGCTGGCAGGGGGCCTACCAACTATGGCTACACCTTC. The chain links TRBV5-4 to TRBJ1-2; 8 bases align to TRBD1. V trimming: 0 bases; J trimming: 2 bases; junction bases outside the gene matches: 12. The CDR3 is 18 residues long. The germline V gene has CDR1 SGHNT and CDR2 YYREEE (reference sequence).

The chain combines TRBV6-5 with TRBJ1-2; TRBD1 aligns across 9 bases. The trim removed 5 bases at V and 7 bases at J, leaving 8 bases unmatched. This CDR3 has 14 amino acids. In germline, CDR1 is MNHEY, CDR2 SVGAGI. This CDR3 is CASSNRDRVFGYTF. The CDR3 DNA sequence: TGTGCCAGCAGTAACCGGGACAGGGTTTTTGGCTACACCTTC.

This sequence joins TRBV5-6 and TRBJ1-6; D is uncertain. The CDR3 has 14 amino acids. Trimming took 5 bases from V and 10 from J, leaving 16 bases between them. Germline CDR1 SGHDT, CDR2 YYEEEE. The DNA of the CDR3 is TGTGCCAGCAGTTTGCAAGGCTTTGAATCACCCCTCCACTTT. This encodes CASSLQGFESPLHF.

The chain carries TRBV9 and TRBJ2-1; D remains unclear. V dropped 4 bases and J dropped 5 bases, with 10 bases sitting between them. The germline gives CDR1 SGDLS, CDR2 YYNGEE. The CDR3 runs to 13 residues. The CDR3 DNA follows: TGTGCCAGCAGCCCACGACCGAACAATGAGCAGTTCTTC. Amino acid sequence: CASSPRPNNEQFF. The entire variable domain, with the rest obtained from reference TRBV9 and TRBJ2-1, is as follows: DSGVTQTPKHLITATGQRVTLRCSPRSGDLSVYWYQQSLDQGLQFLIQYYNGEERAKGNILERFSAQQFPDLHSELNLSSLELGDSALYFCASSPRPNNEQFFGPGTRLTVL.

The chain joins TRBV6-5 to TRBJ1-1; weak D call: TRBD1 (5 bases). CDR3 length: 16 amino acids. Between the trimmed V and J ends, which lost 0 bases and 0 bases, there was a span of 11 bases. From germline, CDR1 is MNHEY and CDR2 SVGAGI. CDR3 region: CASSYSPGTLNTEAFF. Here the CDR3 DNA reads TGTGCCAGCAGTTACTCCCCCGGGACTCTGAACACTGAAGCTTTCTTT.

The V call is TRBV18, the J call TRBJ2-3; 9 bases match TRBD1. V was clipped by 5 bases and J by 5 bases; unmatched bases: 8. The CDR3 is 15 residues long. Germline V gene sequence: CDR1 KGHSH, CDR2 LQKENI. CDR3 sequence (DNA): TGTGCCAGCTCATCGGGACAGGGAAGGGGAGATACGCAGTATTTT. This gives the protein CASSSGQGRGDTQYF.

By proportion, this clone is medium-sized. The sample has other DNA sequences that encode this CDR3 too. This chain connects TRBV4-1 to TRBJ2-7; TRBD1 aligns across 10 bases. Trimming took 0 bases from V and 4 from J; bases not matched to a gene: 6. CDR3 size: 16 residues. The germline CDR1 and CDR2 sequences are MGHRA and YSYEKL. CDR3 in DNA: TGCGCCAGCAGCCAAGACGTCCGGACAGGGGGATACGAGCAGTACTTC. It codes for CASSQDVRTGGYEQYF.

The gene calls are TRBV6-5 and TRBJ1-2; 8 bases align to TRBD1. CDR1 is MNHEY, CDR2 SVGAGI, per germline. V was clipped by 10 bases and J by 4 bases; unmatched bases: 8. The CDR3 is made up of 13 amino acids. CDR3 in DNA: TGTGCCACCGGGGACAGGACTTTCTATGGCTACACCTTC. This sequence encodes CATGDRTFYGYTF.

This chain joins TRBV10-3 and TRBJ2-3, with a tentative D call TRBD1 (5 bases). V lost 10 bases and J lost 0, with 14 bases in between. The length of the CDR3 is 14 residues. Germline lookup yields CDR1 ENHRY and CDR2 SYGVKD. The CDR3 nucleotides read TGTGCCACCCGCCCGGACATAAGCACAGATACGCAGTATTTT. Translated: CATRPDISTDTQYF.

The genes are TRBV18 and TRBJ1-6, with 8 bases that match TRBD1. Germline values: CDR1 KGHSH, CDR2 LQKENI. With 3 bases clipped from V and 10 bases from J, the junction kept 8 bases outside the gene matches. This CDR3 has 15 amino acids. The chain's CDR3 is CASSPDRGKISPLHF. The CDR3 bases are TGTGCCAGCTCACCCGACAGGGGTAAAATCTCACCCCTCCACTTT. Combining the CDR3 with reference TRBV18 and TRBJ1-6 gives the whole variable domain NAGVMQNPRHLVRRRGQEARLRCSPMKGHSHVYWYRQLPEEGLKFMVYLQKENIIDESGMPKERFSAEFPKEGPSILRIQQVVRGDSAAYFCASSPDRGKISPLHFGNGTRLTVT.

The chain joins TRBV27 to TRBJ1-5; a possible D gene is TRBD1 (6 bases). V shed 6 bases and J shed 4 bases, with 10 bases lying between them. Germline-derived CDR1 and CDR2 are MNHEY and SMNVEV (reference sequence). CDR3 size: 13 residues. CDR3: CASREQGNQPQHF. The DNA of the CDR3 is TGTGCCAGCAGAGAACAGGGAAATCAGCCCCAGCATTTT.